This T cell receptor (beta chain) was captured by sequencing in a study of OX40 agonist ivuxolimab in advanced cancers. The repertoire was sequenced with immunoSEQ multiplex PCR; TCRdb's copy has only in-frame clones and lacks some. This sample carries tens of thousands of clones, roughly 93% of them seen once, and the ten largest clones take less than 7%. J gave up 5 bases and V 6 bases, and 6 bases lay outside the gene matches. This CDR3 is built from 14 residues. Germline V lookup: CDR1 MNHNY, CDR2 SVGAGI (reference sequence). The source was CD4+ or CD8+ T cells sorted from blood, collected in a trial of the OX40 agonist ivuxolimab. This clonotype originated in an adult with an advanced solid tumor such as melanoma, head and neck, liver or kidney cancer. This chain connects TRBV6-6 to TRBJ1-5; 8 bases agree with TRBD1. CDR3 residues: CASSRDRLYQPQHF. The CDR3 coding sequence is TGTGCCAGCAGCCGGGACAGGCTTTATCAGCCCCAGCATTTT.